This passage covers 16 T cell receptor beta chains from one sample sequenced in a study of T-cell memory formation after mild COVID-19. One entry per CDR3 protein results from TCRdb running MiXCR on the 5' RACE reads. The sample contains 300,000 to 350,000 distinct CDR3 sequences, 13% to 15% of which appear only once. The specimen sequenced was PBMCs or a T cell subset sorted from them (not recorded which). The receptors derive from a man aged 18 to 29 who had mild COVID-19 (a few samples of this study predate the infection). Cell type and time point are not known.

This rearrangement joins TRBV20-1 to TRBJ1-1; tentatively, D is TRBD1 (6 bases). From germline, CDR1 is DFQATT and CDR2 SNEGSKA (reference sequence). V was cut by 2 bases and J by 4 bases, with 14 bases left in between. The CDR3 covers 14 residues. The CDR3 DNA is TGCAGTGCTAGAAAACAGGGATCCCTCACTGAAGCTTTCTTT. This translates into CSARKQGSLTEAFF.

A few counts support this clonotype. The chain is built from TRBV4-1 and TRBJ2-1, with a possible D match to TRBD2 (5 bases). This CDR3 comprises 16 residues. Germline lookup yields CDR1 MGHRA and CDR2 YSYEKL. Trimming removed 0 bases from V and 9 bases from J, with 18 bases in between. The CDR3 region has the DNA TGCGCCAGCAGCCAAGAGGCCAGGAGGCTAACCAGTGAGCAGTTCTTC. It yields the protein CASSQEARRLTSEQFF.

This clonotype has just a few counts. The V gene is TRBV6-2 or TRBV6-3, the J gene TRBJ2-7, with D perhaps matching TRBD1 or TRBD2 (5 bases each). This CDR3 comprises 15 residues. V lost 3 bases, J lost 2 bases, and 14 bases lay in between. Germline V gene lookup returns CDR1 MNHEY and CDR2 SVGEGT. The CDR3: CASSYGTDPPYEQYV. The CDR3 DNA sequence: TGTGCCAGCAGTTATGGGACGGACCCTCCCTACGAGCAGTACGTC.

J is TRBJ1-2 and V is TRBV5-8; 7 bases map to TRBD1. Germline CDR1 reads SGHTS; CDR2 reads YDEGEE. Trimming took 6 bases from V and 8 from J; bases not matched to a gene: 10. This CDR3 spans 13 amino acids. In DNA form, the CDR3 reads TGTGCCAGCAACCTTCGGGACAGTTTAGGCTACACCTTC. It is translated as CASNLRDSLGYTF. Looking up the rest from reference TRBV5-8 and TRBJ1-2 gives the full variable domain: EAGVTQSPTHLIKTRGQQATLRCSPISGHTSVYWYQQALGLGLQFLLWYDEGEERNRGNFPPRFSGRQFPNYSSELNVNALELEDSALYLCASNLRDSLGYTFGSGTRLTVV.

This clonotype was recorded a few times. The rearrangement links TRBV4-1 to TRBJ2-1, with 11 bases matching TRBD2. Germline loops: CDR1 MGHRA, CDR2 YSYEKL. The CDR3 is 18 amino acids. V shed 1 base, J shed 0 bases, and the junction held 5 bases outside the gene matches. The CDR3, as DNA: TGCGCCAGCAGCCAAGGGAATAGCGGGGGGGGCTCCTACAATGAGCAGTTCTTC. Translation gives CASSQGNSGGGSYNEQFF.

This clonotype was seen a handful of times. This chain uses TRBV4-3 with TRBJ1-2; D might be TRBD1 (5 bases). The germline V gene encodes CDR1 LGHNA and CDR2 YSLEER. Trimming pared 0 bases from V and 8 bases from J, leaving 19 bases between. This CDR3 contains 16 residues. The CDR3 spells CASSQDWWAGLLGYTF. The CDR3 bases are TGCGCCAGCAGCCAAGATTGGTGGGCAGGGCTTTTGGGCTACACCTTC.

This clonotype showed up just a few times. The gene calls are TRBV4-1 and TRBJ1-2; D might be TRBD1 (6 bases). The CDR3 consists of 13 residues. Germline V lookup: CDR1 MGHRA, CDR2 YSYEKL. The V and J ends lost 0 bases and 8 bases respectively, with 10 bases between them. CDR3 amino acids: CASSQEGGWGYTF. DNA for the CDR3: TGCGCCAGCAGCCAAGAGGGGGGCTGGGGCTACACCTTC.

This clonotype was observed many times. The chain employs TRBV5-1 and TRBJ2-7; 8 positions match TRBD1. The CDR3 runs 13 residues. V was clipped by 7 bases and J by 0 bases; unmatched bases: 3. From germline, CDR1 is SGHRS and CDR2 YFSETQ. CDR3 nucleotide sequence: TGCGCCAGCTTACAGGGGGGCTCCTACGAGCAGTACTTC. It codes for CASLQGGSYEQYF.

This clonotype was seen repeatedly, ten times or more. V gene TRBV12-3 or TRBV12-4 combines with J gene TRBJ2-3; either TRBD1 or TRBD2 may supply D (5 bases each). The CDR3 spans 16 residues. Trimming cost V 6 bases and J 0 bases, with 16 bases left between them. The CDR3 is CASSLLGTGSTDTQYF. CDR3 bases: TGTGCCAGCAGCCTACTCGGGACGGGGAGCACAGATACGCAGTATTTT.

The chain joins TRBV7-9 to TRBJ1-1, with TRBD1 identical over 7 bases. Germline V CDR1 and CDR2: SEHNR, FQNEAQ (reference sequence). The CDR3 runs 14 residues. V trimming: 7 bases; J trimming: 2 bases; junction bases outside the gene matches: 7. The CDR3 region has the DNA TGTGCCAGCATTCAACAGGGGAGTAACACTGAAGCTTTCTTT. It translates to CASIQQGSNTEAFF.

The rearrangement links TRBV5-1 to TRBJ2-1; D gene uncertain. V dropped 4 bases and J dropped 8 bases, with 7 bases sitting between them. The length of the CDR3 is 11 residues. Looked up from germline, CDR1 is SGHRS and CDR2 is YFSETQ. The CDR3 is CASSAFYEQFF. The CDR3 region has the DNA TGCGCCAGCAGCGCTTTCTATGAGCAGTTCTTC.

This clonotype is a singleton in its sample. The J gene is TRBJ2-2, the V gene TRBV7-3; the D gene is possibly TRBD1 (6 bases). Trimming took off 4 bases at V and 4 bases at J, with 10 bases between the two ends. The CDR3 covers 14 residues. The germline CDR1 and CDR2 sequences are SGHTA and FQGTGA. The CDR3 here is CASSSQGRTGELFF. Here the CDR3 DNA reads TGTGCCAGCAGCTCACAGGGACGCACCGGGGAGCTGTTTTTT.

V is TRBV3-1 and J is TRBJ2-3, with TRBD2 matching 14 bases. CDR1 and CDR2 from the germline V gene are LGHDT and YNNKEL (reference sequence). CDR3 length: 15 residues. J was trimmed by 10 bases and V by 3 bases; bases with no gene match: 6. The CDR3 DNA follows: TGTGCCAGCAGCCACGGACTAGCGGGAGGAGGGGCGCAGTATTTT. Protein product: CASSHGLAGGGAQYF.

This clonotype was observed many times. The rearrangement uses TRBV7-2 and TRBJ1-5; no definite D call. With 3 bases removed from V and 11 bases from J, the gap between germline ends came to 14 bases. CDR3 length: 13 amino acids. Germline V lookup: CDR1 SGHTA, CDR2 FQGNSA. The CDR3 protein is CASSLYMNQAQHF. The CDR3 DNA is TGTGCCAGCAGCTTGTACATGAACCAGGCCCAGCATTTT.

The chain is built from TRBV20-1 and TRBJ2-3; TRBD2 matches at 7 bases. Germline trimming cut 4 bases from V and 6 bases from J; bases unmatched to any gene: 4. Germline V CDR1 and CDR2: DFQATT, SNEGSKA (reference sequence). The CDR3 extends over 12 amino acids. Written as DNA, the CDR3 is TGCAGTGCTACTACTAGCGCTGATACGCAGTATTTT. Its protein product is CSATTSADTQYF.

This clonotype has just a few counts. The chain combines TRBV10-1 with TRBJ2-7; 7 bases map to TRBD2. The J segment lost 7 bases and the V segment lost 5 bases, leaving 11 bases of the junction unmatched. Germline CDR1 reads WNHNN; CDR2 reads SYGVQD (reference sequence). CDR3 size: 14 residues. CDR3 DNA: TGCGCCAGCAGTAGTTCCGGGGGGACGGATGAGCAGTACTTC. Its protein is CASSSSGGTDEQYF.